This is a list of T cell receptor beta chains from one sample in a study of T cell repertoires in cytomegalovirus infection. These receptors have no identified antigens. TCRdb processed the reads anew with MiXCR; each CDR3 protein has one entry. Here the sample spans some 800,000 distinct CDR3 sequences, approximately 32% being singletons. The material was cultured CD8+ T cells from PBMCs, obtained from culture after CMV antigen stimulation. The receptors here all came from a human donor in good health (CMV status not recorded). Some clones in this sample may be carry-over from other donors' samples. Each CDR3 is given with its conserved first and last residue. The order of the fields is D gene, V gene, J gene, clone size, CDR3 DNA, CDR3 protein. D genes are given only for firm matches. Only part of the rows carry a size: once, few, many, or a class if the clone is expanded.

D gene: TRBD1
V gene: TRBV12-3/TRBV12-4
J gene: TRBJ1-4
clone size: many
CDR3 DNA: TGTGCCAGCAGTCCCGGGACAGGGAGTTTTTTT
CDR3 protein: CASSPGTGSFF

D gene: TRBD2
V gene: TRBV7-7
J gene: TRBJ2-1
clone size: few
CDR3 DNA: TGTGCCAGCAGCCTCCCCGTAGCGGGGGGCATTGGGGATGAGCAGTTCTTC
CDR3 protein: CASSLPVAGGIGDEQFF

D gene: TRBD1
V gene: TRBV19
J gene: TRBJ2-7
clone size: .
CDR3 DNA: TGTGCCAGTAGTGTTGTTTTGGACAGGGCCCACGAGCAGTACTTC
CDR3 protein: CASSVVLDRAHEQYF

D gene: TRBD1
V gene: TRBV20-1
J gene: TRBJ1-3
clone size: once
CDR3 DNA: TGCAGTGCAGTGACAGGGGTAAACACCATATATTTT
CDR3 protein: CSAVTGVNTIYF

D gene: TRBD2
V gene: TRBV6-5
J gene: TRBJ2-5
clone size: few
CDR3 DNA: TGTGCCAGCAGACCACTAGCGGCCTGGGAGACCCAGTACTTC
CDR3 protein: CASRPLAAWETQYF

D gene: TRBD2
V gene: TRBV7-2
J gene: TRBJ2-2
clone size: many
CDR3 DNA: TGTGCCAGCAGCGGGCCGGGACTAGCGTTGACCGGGGAGCTGTTTTTT
CDR3 protein: CASSGPGLALTGELFF

D gene: .
V gene: TRBV19
J gene: TRBJ1-2
clone size: .
CDR3 DNA: TGTGCCAGTAGTAATGGGGCTAACTATGGCTACACCTTC
CDR3 protein: CASSNGANYGYTF

D gene: .
V gene: TRBV9
J gene: TRBJ2-3
clone size: .
CDR3 DNA: TGTGCCAGCAGCGTAGGTGGGACGGTTAATCAGCCCCAGTATTTT
CDR3 protein: CASSVGGTVNQPQYF

D gene: .
V gene: TRBV19
J gene: TRBJ1-1
clone size: few
CDR3 DNA: TGTGCCACCAGAGGGAGGCTGGTTTTGGACACTGAAGCTTTCTTT
CDR3 protein: CATRGRLVLDTEAFF

D gene: .
V gene: TRBV2
J gene: TRBJ2-1
clone size: few
CDR3 DNA: TGTGCCAGCAAGAATGAGCAGTTCTTC
CDR3 protein: CASKNEQFF

D gene: .
V gene: TRBV11-3
J gene: TRBJ2-5
clone size: .
CDR3 DNA: TGTGCCAGCAGCTTAAGGAATTCGGAGACCCAGTACTTC
CDR3 protein: CASSLRNSETQYF

D gene: TRBD2
V gene: TRBV15
J gene: TRBJ2-3
clone size: few
CDR3 DNA: TGTGCCACCAGCACAGCGGGGGAGGGGACAGATACGCAGTATTTT
CDR3 protein: CATSTAGEGTDTQYF

D gene: .
V gene: TRBV7-3
J gene: TRBJ2-1
clone size: few
CDR3 DNA: TGTGCCAGCAGCTTGGGGCGGTACAACTACAATGAGCAGTTCTTC
CDR3 protein: CASSLGRYNYNEQFF

D gene: TRBD1
V gene: TRBV7-9
J gene: TRBJ1-5
clone size: many
CDR3 DNA: TGTGCCAGCAGCTCAGGGACAGGAGATAGCAATCAGCCCCAGCATTTT
CDR3 protein: CASSSGTGDSNQPQHF

D gene: TRBD1
V gene: TRBV2
J gene: TRBJ1-5
clone size: few
CDR3 DNA: TGTGCCAGCAGCACCCCGGGACAGGGGGCGCGGAGCAATCAGCCCCAGCATTTT
CDR3 protein: CASSTPGQGARSNQPQHF

D gene: .
V gene: TRBV6-4
J gene: TRBJ1-5
clone size: .
CDR3 DNA: TGTGCCAGCAGTGTGGACGGAAATCAGCCCCAGCATTTT
CDR3 protein: CASSVDGNQPQHF

D gene: .
V gene: TRBV7-9
J gene: TRBJ1-1
clone size: few
CDR3 DNA: TGTGCCAGCAGCCGCCCGGACATAAGGACTGAAGCTTTCTTT
CDR3 protein: CASSRPDIRTEAFF

D gene: TRBD2
V gene: TRBV9
J gene: TRBJ2-3
clone size: .
CDR3 DNA: TGTGCCAGCAGCGTGAGCGGGGGGGCCGGAATAGATACGCAGTATTTT
CDR3 protein: CASSVSGGAGIDTQYF

D gene: .
V gene: TRBV19
J gene: TRBJ1-6
clone size: .
CDR3 DNA: TGTGCCAGTACTGATACAGGGACGAGCTCCTATAATTCACCCCTCCACTTT
CDR3 protein: CASTDTGTSSYNSPLHF

D gene: .
V gene: TRBV2
J gene: TRBJ2-1
clone size: few
CDR3 DNA: TGTGCCAGCAGCGACGGACTTGGGGGGATATCCTACAATGAGCAGTTCTTC
CDR3 protein: CASSDGLGGISYNEQFF

D gene: TRBD1
V gene: TRBV5-6
J gene: TRBJ1-1
clone size: few
CDR3 DNA: TGTGCCAGCAGCCAATCGGACAGGCACACTGAAGCTTTCTTT
CDR3 protein: CASSQSDRHTEAFF

D gene: .
V gene: TRBV3-1
J gene: TRBJ2-2
clone size: few
CDR3 DNA: TGTGCCAGCAGCCAAGTTTACAGGGATGGGACCGGGGAGCTGTTTTTT
CDR3 protein: CASSQVYRDGTGELFF

D gene: TRBD2
V gene: TRBV7-6
J gene: TRBJ2-5
clone size: many
CDR3 DNA: TGTGCCAGCAGCTTCCGACTAGCGGGCGAAGAGACCCAGTACTTC
CDR3 protein: CASSFRLAGEETQYF